These T cell receptor beta chains were read from a single sample in a study of cytomegalovirus exposure and HLA in healthy donors. Produced via immunoSEQ multiplex PCR; TCRdb's table is partial and in-frame only. The profile shows over 150,000 clones, roughly 77% of them singletons. Sequences were obtained from PBMCs. These TCRs come from a young man in good health and CMV-seropositive. Both conserved end residues are part of each CDR3. The D gene is left open where the match is weak. Not all rows give a size; the values are once, few, many and, for expanded clones, a class.

j_gene | len | v_gene | abundance | d_gene | CDR3nt | CDR3aa
TRBJ1-5 | 18 | TRBV23-1 | - | TRBD1 | TGCGCCAGCAGTCGGGCAGGGGGCTTTCAGGATAGCAATCAGCCCCAGCATTTT | CASSRAGGFQDSNQPQHF
TRBJ2-5 | 15 | TRBV6-5 | - | - | TGTGCCAGCAGTTACTCGCTGGCGGGACAAGAGACCCAGTACTTC | CASSYSLAGQETQYF
TRBJ2-1 | 16 | TRBV9 | - | - | TGTGCCAGCAGCGTATCCGGGGGTGGTTCCTACAATGAGCAGTTCTTC | CASSVSGGGSYNEQFF
TRBJ2-7 | 15 | TRBV7-7 | - | TRBD2 | TGTGCTAGCAGCCAGGGACTAGCGGGAGCTGACGAGCAGTACTTC | CASSQGLAGADEQYF
TRBJ1-2 | 16 | TRBV21-1 | - | - | TGTGCCAGCAGCACCCGAGTCGGACAGGGTTGTTATGGCTACACCTTC | CASSTRVGQGCYGYTF
TRBJ1-5 | 13 | TRBV29-1 | - | - | TGCAGCGTTGAACCGGGGAGGGGTCAGCCCCAGCATTTT | CSVEPGRGQPQHF
TRBJ1-1 | 12 | TRBV10-3 | - | TRBD1 | TGTGCCATCAGTCCCGGGACAGACGAAGCTTTCTTT | CAISPGTDEAFF
TRBJ1-4 | 16 | TRBV4-1 | - | - | TGCGCCAGCAGCCAAGGCAGTCGCGGCTTTGTGGAAAAACTGTTTTTT | CASSQGSRGFVEKLFF
TRBJ1-5 | 14 | TRBV5-5 | - | - | TGTGCCAGCAGCTTACAGGGACCTGGAGGGCCCCAGCATTTT | CASSLQGPGGPQHF
TRBJ2-7 | 14 | TRBV12-5 | - | - | TGTGCTAGTGGTCCCGCCGGACAGTTTTACGAGCAGTACTTC | CASGPAGQFYEQYF
TRBJ1-5 | 19 | TRBV28 | - | TRBD1 | TGTGCCAGCAGTCAACCCGGGACAGTATACGGATATAGCAATCAGCCCCAGCATTTT | CASSQPGTVYGYSNQPQHF
TRBJ1-6 | 11 | TRBV20-1 | - | TRBD1 | TGCACCGGGACAGATTATTCACCCCTCCACTTT | CTGTDYSPLHF
TRBJ1-1 | 13 | TRBV4-3 | few | - | TGCGCCAGCAGCCAAGAGATAAGCATAGAAGCTTTCTTT | CASSQEISIEAFF
TRBJ1-1 | 16 | TRBV29-1 | - | TRBD1 | TGCAGCGTGAAGGAGGACAGGGCCGTGATTAGCACTGAAGCTTTCTTT | CSVKEDRAVISTEAFF
TRBJ1-1 | 12 | TRBV10-2 | - | - | TGCGCCAGCGGATCCGCGGGAACTGAAGCTTTCTTT | CASGSAGTEAFF
TRBJ2-1 | 15 | TRBV5-1 | - | TRBD1 | TGCGCCAGCAGCGAGACAGGGGGGTCCTACAATGAGCAGTTCTTC | CASSETGGSYNEQFF
TRBJ1-4 | 13 | TRBV5-1 | - | - | TGCGCCAGCAGCCTAGGAAGTAATGAAAAACTGTTTTTT | CASSLGSNEKLFF
TRBJ1-1 | 17 | TRBV28 | once | TRBD1 | TGTGCCAGCAGAACTCCCGGACAGGGTGGGAGGGACACTGAAGCTTTCTTT | CASRTPGQGGRDTEAFF
TRBJ2-3 | 15 | TRBV19 | - | - | TGTGCCAGTAGTATATGGGGGCCTAGCACAGATACGCAGTATTTT | CASSIWGPSTDTQYF
TRBJ2-1 | 16 | TRBV10-1 | - | TRBD2 | TGCGCCAGCAGGGCCGGACTAGCGGGGGGGCCCTTTGAGCAGTTCTTC | CASRAGLAGGPFEQFF
TRBJ1-4 | 13 | TRBV19 | - | - | TGTGCCAGTAGTTGGAGACAGAATGAAAAACTGTTTTTT | CASSWRQNEKLFF
TRBJ2-1 | 15 | TRBV6-5 | - | TRBD2 | TGTGCCAGCAGTGTTAGCGGGAGTCCCTACAATGAGCAGTTCTTC | CASSVSGSPYNEQFF
TRBJ1-1 | 14 | TRBV7-9 | - | - | TGTGCCAGCAGCTTAGCGCTGGGCGACACTGAAGCTTTCTTT | CASSLALGDTEAFF
TRBJ2-7 | 14 | TRBV4-1 | once | - | TGCGCCAGCAGCCCCCGACTGACTCTAAGCGAGCAGTACTTC | CASSPRLTLSEQYF
TRBJ2-7 | 12 | TRBV7-8 | - | - | TGTGCCAGCAGCTTCAACACATACGAGCAGTACTTC | CASSFNTYEQYF
TRBJ2-7 | 19 | TRBV7-9 | few | TRBD2 | TGTGCCAGCAGCTCGATAAGAACCGGGACTAGCGGGAGGCCCTACGAGCAGTACTTC | CASSSIRTGTSGRPYEQYF
TRBJ2-7 | 18 | TRBV5-3 | - | TRBD1 | TGTGCCAGAAGCCCCCGGCCCCTGCGCGACAGGGACTCCTACGAGCAGTACTTC | CARSPRPLRDRDSYEQYF
TRBJ2-7 | 15 | TRBV5-1 | - | TRBD2 | TGCGCCAGCAGCTTCGGCGGGAGGGGATCCTACGAGCAGTACTTC | CASSFGGRGSYEQYF
TRBJ2-7 | 15 | TRBV9 | few | TRBD2 | TGTGCCAGCAGCCCTACCGGGACTAGTGTCTACGAGCAGTACTTC | CASSPTGTSVYEQYF
TRBJ1-5 | 13 | TRBV7-9 | - | - | TGTGCCAGCAGCTTAAGGGCGGGACAGCCCCAGCATTTT | CASSLRAGQPQHF
TRBJ1-5 | 13 | TRBV27 | - | - | TGTGCCAGCAGTTTTAGCCGCAATCAGCCCCAGCATTTT | CASSFSRNQPQHF
TRBJ2-1 | 19 | TRBV5-6 | - | TRBD2 | TGTGCCAGCAGCCCCACCACACTAGCGGGGGGCCAACTAAACAATGAGCAGTTCTTC | CASSPTTLAGGQLNNEQFF
TRBJ2-1 | 15 | TRBV5-1 | once | TRBD2 | TGCGCCAGCACCCCTGTAGCGGGGTATTCCAATGAGCAGTTCTTC | CASTPVAGYSNEQFF
TRBJ2-7 | 15 | TRBV7-2 | once | TRBD2 | TGTGCCAGCAGCCCCGGAGCGGGAGTGCATGGCGAGCAGTACTTC | CASSPGAGVHGEQYF
TRBJ1-1 | 15 | TRBV7-9 | - | TRBD1 | TGTGCCAGCAGCTTTCAGGGGGCGTGGGACACTGAAGCTTTCTTT | CASSFQGAWDTEAFF
TRBJ2-1 | 16 | TRBV7-9 | - | TRBD2 | TGTGCCAGCAGCTCCAGTGGGACTAGCGGGAGTATTGAGCAGTTCTTC | CASSSSGTSGSIEQFF
TRBJ1-2 | 13 | TRBV5-4 | - | - | TGTGCCAGCAGCTTCCGGGGAGTCTATGGCTACACCTTC | CASSFRGVYGYTF